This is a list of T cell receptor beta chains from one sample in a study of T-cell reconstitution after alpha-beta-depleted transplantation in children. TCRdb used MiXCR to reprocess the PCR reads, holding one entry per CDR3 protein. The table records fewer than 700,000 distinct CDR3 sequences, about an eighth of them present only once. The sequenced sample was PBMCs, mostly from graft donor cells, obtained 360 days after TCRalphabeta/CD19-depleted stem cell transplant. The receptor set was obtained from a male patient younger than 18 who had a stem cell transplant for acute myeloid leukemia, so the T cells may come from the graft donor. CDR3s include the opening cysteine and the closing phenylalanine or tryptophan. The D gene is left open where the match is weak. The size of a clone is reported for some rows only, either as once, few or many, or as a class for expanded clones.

cdr3_nt: TGTGCCACCAGTGATGTTTCGGGACAGGGGGACTATGGCTACACCTTC; cdr3_aa: CATSDVSGQGDYGYTF; j_call: TRBJ1-2; v_call: TRBV24-1; d_call: TRBD1; clone_size: many
cdr3_nt: TGTGCCAGCAGCTTAGCCGGGGTACAGGGACTTCAAGAGACCCAGTACTTC; cdr3_aa: CASSLAGVQGLQETQYF; j_call: TRBJ2-5; v_call: TRBV7-6; d_call: NA; clone_size: few
cdr3_nt: TGTGCCAGCAGTGAGGGACAGTTACTAGCGGGGGCTACAAATGAGCAGTTCTTC; cdr3_aa: CASSEGQLLAGATNEQFF; j_call: TRBJ2-1; v_call: TRBV6-4; d_call: TRBD2; clone_size: NA
cdr3_nt: TGTGCCAGCAGTTATGACGGGACCACCTACGAGCAGTACTTC; cdr3_aa: CASSYDGTTYEQYF; j_call: TRBJ2-7; v_call: TRBV28; d_call: NA; clone_size: few
cdr3_nt: TGTGCCAGCAGCGTAGATCGGGCAGATACGCAGTATTTT; cdr3_aa: CASSVDRADTQYF; j_call: TRBJ2-3; v_call: TRBV9; d_call: NA; clone_size: NA
cdr3_nt: TGTGCCAGCAGCTTAGCCGGGAAAGACTACGAGCAGTACTTC; cdr3_aa: CASSLAGKDYEQYF; j_call: TRBJ2-7; v_call: TRBV11-2; d_call: NA; clone_size: many
cdr3_nt: TGTGCCAGCAGCTTGGCGGACAGAGATACCAATGAGCAGTTCTTC; cdr3_aa: CASSLADRDTNEQFF; j_call: TRBJ2-1; v_call: TRBV28; d_call: NA; clone_size: NA
cdr3_nt: TGTGCCAGTAGTATAGGAAGCGGGACGACCGAGCAGTACTTC; cdr3_aa: CASSIGSGTTEQYF; j_call: TRBJ2-7; v_call: TRBV19; d_call: TRBD2; clone_size: NA
cdr3_nt: TGTGCCAGCAGCTTCCTAGGTGAGGAGTTCTCTGGGGCCAACGTCCTGACTTTC; cdr3_aa: CASSFLGEEFSGANVLTF; j_call: TRBJ2-6; v_call: TRBV5-5; d_call: NA; clone_size: NA
cdr3_nt: TGCAGCGTTCGAGAAGATACGCAGTATTTT; cdr3_aa: CSVREDTQYF; j_call: TRBJ2-3; v_call: TRBV29-1; d_call: NA; clone_size: few
cdr3_nt: TGTGCCAGCAGCGAATACGGGGGACTCTACAATGAGCAGTTCTTC; cdr3_aa: CASSEYGGLYNEQFF; j_call: TRBJ2-1; v_call: TRBV9; d_call: NA; clone_size: NA
cdr3_nt: TGTGCCAGCTCACCCATCGGGTGGGCGGCCCTAGCGGAACCCTACGAGCAGTACTTC; cdr3_aa: CASSPIGWAALAEPYEQYF; j_call: TRBJ2-7; v_call: TRBV18; d_call: TRBD2; clone_size: few
cdr3_nt: TGCAGTGCTAGACCTAGATGGCATGGCGGGAGGACCTTCACAGATACGCAGTATTTT; cdr3_aa: CSARPRWHGGRTFTDTQYF; j_call: TRBJ2-3; v_call: TRBV20-1; d_call: TRBD2; clone_size: NA
cdr3_nt: TGTGCCAGCAGCGCCTACCATAGCGGGAACGTTGAGGAAGAGACCCAGTACTTC; cdr3_aa: CASSAYHSGNVEEETQYF; j_call: TRBJ2-5; v_call: TRBV7-3; d_call: TRBD2; clone_size: NA
cdr3_nt: TGTGCCAGCAGCGTAGCGCCCCCTAGCGTCGTGGTCAATGAGCAGTTCTTC; cdr3_aa: CASSVAPPSVVVNEQFF; j_call: TRBJ2-1; v_call: TRBV9; d_call: NA; clone_size: many
cdr3_nt: TGCAGTGCCCGGGACCCATTTCTCAGCGGAGGGATCACAGATACGCAGTATTTT; cdr3_aa: CSARDPFLSGGITDTQYF; j_call: TRBJ2-3; v_call: TRBV20-1; d_call: NA; clone_size: few
cdr3_nt: TGCAGTGCTAGAGACAGGTTATCCGGTGGTGAGCAGTTCTTC; cdr3_aa: CSARDRLSGGEQFF; j_call: TRBJ2-1; v_call: TRBV20-1; d_call: NA; clone_size: NA